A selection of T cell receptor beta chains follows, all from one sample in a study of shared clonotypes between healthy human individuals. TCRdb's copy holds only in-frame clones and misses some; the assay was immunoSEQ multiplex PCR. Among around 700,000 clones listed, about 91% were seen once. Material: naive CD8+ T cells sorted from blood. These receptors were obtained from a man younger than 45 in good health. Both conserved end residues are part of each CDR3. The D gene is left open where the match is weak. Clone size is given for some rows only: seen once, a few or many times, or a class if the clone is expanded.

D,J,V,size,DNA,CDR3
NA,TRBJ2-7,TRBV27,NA,TGTGCCAGCAGTTTATTAACGGGAGCCTTCGAGCAGTACTTC,CASSLLTGAFEQYF
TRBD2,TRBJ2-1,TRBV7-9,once,TGTGCCAGCAGCTTAGGAGCGGGAGGGGTGAATGAGCAGTTCTTC,CASSLGAGGVNEQFF
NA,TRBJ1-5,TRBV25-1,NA,TGTGCCACCCCCCCGCAGCATAATCAGCCCCAGCATTTT,CATPPQHNQPQHF
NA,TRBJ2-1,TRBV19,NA,TGTGCCAGTAGTATAGATCTTGGGGAGGACCAGCGGTTCTTC,CASSIDLGEDQRFF
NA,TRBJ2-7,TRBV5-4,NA,TGTGCCAGCAGCTTGTGGGGAGCGGACCGCTCCTACGAGCAGTACTTC,CASSLWGADRSYEQYF
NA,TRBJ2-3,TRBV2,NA,TGTGCCAGCATCGAATCGAGGGATACGCAGTATTTT,CASIESRDTQYF
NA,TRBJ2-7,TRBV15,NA,TGTGCCACCAGCAGAGATCTAGGCAGCTCCTACGAGCAGTACTTC,CATSRDLGSSYEQYF
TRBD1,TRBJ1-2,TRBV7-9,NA,TGTGCCAGCAGCGTAACCGGACAGGGGAAGGAAGGCTACACCTTC,CASSVTGQGKEGYTF
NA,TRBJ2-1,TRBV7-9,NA,TGTGCCAGCAGCTTTCCCAGCGTATCAGTCCATGAGCAGTTCTTC,CASSFPSVSVHEQFF
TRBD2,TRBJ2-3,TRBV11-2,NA,TGTGCCAGCAGCTTATTTCCGAGGGAGGGAGGACGAGGCACAGATACGCAGTATTTT,CASSLFPREGGRGTDTQYF
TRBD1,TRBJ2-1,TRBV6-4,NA,TGTGCCAGCAGTGAAGGGACAGGGGGGGGCAATGAGCAGTTCTTC,CASSEGTGGGNEQFF
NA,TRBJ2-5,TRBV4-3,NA,TGCGCCAGCAGCCAAGAGACTAGAAAAGAGACCCAGTACTTC,CASSQETRKETQYF
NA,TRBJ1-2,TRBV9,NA,TGTGCCAGCCTCGGACGTCATGGCTACACCTTC,CASLGRHGYTF
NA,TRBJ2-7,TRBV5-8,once,TGTGCCAGCGGTCCCCAACAGCTTGTGGGAGTACCGAGGCAGTACTTC,CASGPQQLVGVPRQYF
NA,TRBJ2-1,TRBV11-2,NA,TGTGCCAGCAGCCCCGGGTGGGCCGGCTTGTCCTATGAGCAGTTCTTC,CASSPGWAGLSYEQFF
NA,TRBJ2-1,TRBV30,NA,TGTGCCTGGAGTGTACTTTCAGGTGACAATGAGCAGTTCTTC,CAWSVLSGDNEQFF
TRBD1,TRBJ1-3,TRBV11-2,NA,TGTGCCAGCAGCCCAACCCCGACAGGGTCTGGAAACACCATATATTTT,CASSPTPTGSGNTIYF
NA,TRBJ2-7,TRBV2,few,TGTGCCAGCATATTGCAGTTAGGGGAGCAGTACTTC,CASILQLGEQYF